This T cell receptor (beta chain) derives from a study of T-cell memory formation after mild COVID-19. Study at large: TCR clusters were mostly confined to one donor each. Findings of the study overall: Later expanders leaned CD4+, whereas clones that contracted between day 15 and 85 were balanced CD4/CD8.

TCRdb re-derived calls from the 5' RACE reads in MiXCR, one entry per CDR3 protein. This sample yields 100,000 to 150,000 distinct CDR3 sequences, of which about 5.9% are seen a single time; approximately 2.3% belongs to the top ten. Germline CDR1 reads LGHNA; CDR2 reads YNFKEQ. V trimming: 1 base; J trimming: 10 bases; junction bases outside the gene matches: 6. This CDR3 is 16 amino acids long. The sample holds many counts of this clonotype. The antigen is undetermined. The sample was PBMCs or a T cell subset sorted from them (not recorded which). The J gene is TRBJ2-1, the V gene TRBV4-2, with 14 bases identical to TRBD2. The receptor's source is an adult woman who had mild COVID-19 (a few samples of this study predate the infection). Cell type and time point are not known. DNA of the CDR3: TGTGCCAGCAGCCAAGTAGGGACTAGCGGGAGTTTAGAGCAGTTCTTC. Translation: CASSQVGTSGSLEQFF.